Here is one T cell receptor beta chain with its context. Trimming cost V 1 base and J 5 bases, with 15 bases left between them. Germline CDR1 SEHNR, CDR2 FQNEAQ (reference sequence). The CDR3 is 16 amino acids. This sample was included in a study of blood T cell repertoires in COVID-19. The table came from immunoSEQ multiplex PCR; TCRdb's copy has only in-frame clones and leaves some out. The data hold fewer than 400,000 clones, with roughly 86% observed a single time. The chain employs TRBV7-9 and TRBJ1-5; D perhaps matches TRBD1 (5 bases). This TCR came from a human donor in a cohort sampled during active COVID-19. The sequencing sample was made of peripheral blood. The CDR3 is CASSLGAGGVDQPQHF. CDR3 DNA sequence: TGTGCCAGCAGCTTAGGGGCCGGAGGGGTTGATCAGCCCCAGCATTTT.